One and the same sample provided the 20 T cell receptor beta chains below, sequenced in a study of beta chain features in type 1 diabetes. Study findings and constraints: Shortening of TCRB CDR3s, moderate but significant, appeared in all four CD4+ subsets of Type 1 diabetes patients.

The antigens for these receptors are not known. The investigators reverse transcribed all of the isolated RNA, so they sequenced expressed TCRB transcripts. Measured with immunoSEQ multiplex PCR; TCRdb has only the in-frame clones, and not every one. The table has a few hundred thousand clones, more than 15% seen once. The sample consisted of naive CD4+ T cells from blood. The receptors come from a man in his thirties or forties with type 1 diabetes.

This CDR3 is CASSPNGQVSYNEQFF. The CDR3 DNA is TGTGCCAGCTCACCGAACGGACAGGTCTCCTACAATGAGCAGTTCTTC. The chain carries TRBV18 and TRBJ2-1; TRBD1 matches at 7 bases. This CDR3 contains 16 residues. V lost 3 bases, J lost 0 bases, and 5 bases stayed unmatched. CDR1 and CDR2 from the germline V gene are KGHSH and LQKENI.

This clone appeared a few times. The chain employs TRBV29-1 and TRBJ1-1; maybe TRBD1 (5 bases). The germline gives CDR1 SQVTM, CDR2 ANQGSEA. The CDR3 runs 13 residues. The V and J ends lost 4 bases and 1 base respectively, with 10 bases between them. CDR3 sequence (DNA): TGCAGCGTTGGGGGACGGACGAACACTGAAGCTTTCTTT. Encoded protein: CSVGGRTNTEAFF.

This clone was counted between two and nine times. This chain joins TRBV29-1 and TRBJ2-1, with D hard to call. Trimming took off 3 bases at V and 0 bases at J, with 9 bases between the two ends. The length of the CDR3 is 14 residues. From germline, CDR1 is SQVTM and CDR2 ANQGSEA. The CDR3 DNA is TGCAGCGTTGATACGCCCCGCTCCTACAATGAGCAGTTCTTC. This codes for CSVDTPRSYNEQFF.

Only a few counts were recorded for this clone. V and J are TRBV28 and TRBJ2-5, with 7 bases lining up with TRBD1. Germline values: CDR1 MDHEN, CDR2 SYDVKM. The CDR3 spans 16 residues. V was pared by 2 bases and J by 5 bases, with 11 bases of the junction left unmatched. DNA for the CDR3: TGTGCCAGCAGTTTAGTCCGACAGGGACGAACCGAGACCCAGTACTTC. This encodes CASSLVRQGRTETQYF. Full variable domain (rest looked up from reference TRBV28 and TRBJ2-5): DVKVTQSSRYLVKRTGEKVFLECVQDMDHENMFWYRQDPGLGLRLIYFSYDVKMKEKGDIPEGYSVSREKKERFSLILESASTNQTSMYLCASSLVRQGRTETQYFGPGTRLLVL.

This clone was seen more than once but under ten times. The CDR3 is CASSRLPGQGNHEQYF. DNA for the CDR3: TGTGCCAGCAGTCGTCTCCCGGGACAGGGAAACCACGAGCAGTACTTC. The chain uses TRBV7-9 and TRBJ2-7, with 9 nucleotides matching TRBD1. This CDR3 contains 16 residues. V was pared by 6 bases and J by 5 bases, with 14 bases of the junction left unmatched. Per germline, CDR1 SEHNR and CDR2 FQNEAQ (reference sequence). The whole variable domain, filled in from reference TRBV7-9 and TRBJ2-7, reads DTGVSQNPRHKITKRGQNVTFRCDPISEHNRLYWYRQTLGQGPEFLTYFQNEAQLEKSRLLSDRFSAERPKGSFSTLEIQRTEQGDSAMYLCASSRLPGQGNHEQYFGPGTRLTVT.

The rearrangement joins TRBV2 to TRBJ2-3; TRBD1 agrees at 9 bases. Germline values: CDR1 SNHLY, CDR2 FYNNEI. V was pared by 9 bases and J by 1 base, with 5 bases of the junction left unmatched. The CDR3 contains 14 residues. CDR3 DNA: TGTGCCAGTTACAGGGGGCCGGGCACAGATACGCAGTATTTT. Protein sequence: CASYRGPGTDTQYF.

This clone was detected only a few times. Distinct nucleotide sequences in the sample also encode this CDR3. The chain employs TRBV10-3 and TRBJ2-7, with unresolved D. The CDR3 spans 11 residues. Germline V gene lookup returns CDR1 ENHRY and CDR2 SYGVKD. The V end was cut by 2 bases, the J end by 5 bases, with 4 bases between. CDR3 bases: TGTGCCATCAGTGAGGGCGACGAGCAGTACTTC. Translation gives CAISEGDEQYF.

This clone came up a few times. CDR3 sequence reads: CSVRGRDTQYF. CDR3 coding DNA: TGCAGCGTGCGGGGCAGAGATACGCAGTATTTT. The V gene is TRBV29-1, the J gene TRBJ2-3; D may be TRBD2 (6 bases). This CDR3 contains 11 residues. Germline CDR1 reads SQVTM; CDR2 reads ANQGSEA. V was clipped by 6 bases and J by 5 bases, with 9 bases between them.

This clone was counted only a few times. This sequence joins TRBV7-8 and TRBJ2-5; D gene ambiguous. Germline V gives CDR1 SGHVS, CDR2 FQNEAQ. The CDR3 has 15 amino acids. Trimming left V 1 base short and J 2 bases short, with 11 bases between. The CDR3 loop reads CASSLDGAAQETQYF. As DNA, the CDR3 is TGTGCCAGCAGCTTAGACGGCGCGGCACAAGAGACCCAGTACTTC.

This chain uses TRBV28 with TRBJ1-2; D gene uncertain. Germline CDR1 and CDR2: MDHEN and SYDVKM. Trimming removed 5 bases at V and 13 bases at J, with 17 bases between. There are 12 residues in the CDR3. This CDR3 is CASSPKALSGTF. DNA for the CDR3: TGTGCCAGCAGTCCGAAAGCTTTATCGGGCACCTTC.

About this clone itself: This same CDR3 is encoded by further DNA sequences in the sample. The chain has TRBV28 and TRBJ2-3; the D gene is possibly TRBD1 (5 bases). The germline V gene encodes CDR1 MDHEN and CDR2 SYDVKM. The CDR3 is 12 amino acids. V was shortened by 5 bases and J by 6 bases, with 9 bases between the two germline ends. The CDR3 sequence is CASSPRADTQYF. CDR3 DNA: TGTGCCAGCAGTCCCAGGGCTGATACGCAGTATTTT.

The V and J genes are TRBV9 and TRBJ2-7; possible D gene TRBD1, 6 bases. In germline, CDR1 is SGDLS, CDR2 YYNGEE. The CDR3 covers 14 residues. The V end lost 3 bases, the J end lost 3 bases, and 13 bases lay between the germline ends. CDR3 DNA: TGTGCCAGCAGCGGCGAACAGGGTCGCTACGAGCAGTACTTC. Translation gives CASSGEQGRYEQYF.

This clone was detected only a few times. The chain has TRBV29-1 and TRBJ2-7; 10 bases are shared with TRBD1. The CDR3 length is 14 residues. The V gene end was trimmed by 5 bases and the J gene end by 5 bases; junction bases not matched to a gene: 9. Germline V gene data show CDR1 as SQVTM and CDR2 as ANQGSEA. CDR3 DNA sequence: TGCAGCGTTTACGAACCGGGACAGGGGCACGAGCAGTACTTC. Encoded protein: CSVYEPGQGHEQYF.

The chain joins TRBV9 to TRBJ2-1; D is unclear. The CDR3 extends over 13 amino acids. V lost 7 bases, J lost 9 bases, and 17 bases lay in between. CDR1 is SGDLS and CDR2 is YYNGEE in the germline V gene. This CDR3 reads CASGVVALGEQFF. In nucleotides, the CDR3 is TGTGCCAGCGGAGTAGTCGCCCTCGGTGAGCAGTTCTTC.

This clone turned up a few times. This chain uses TRBV14 with TRBJ2-7; D unresolved. Trimming removed 6 bases from V and 3 bases from J, with 15 bases in between. CDR3 size: 14 residues. Germline CDR1 is SGHDN and CDR2 is FVKESK. CDR3 DNA: TGTGCCAGCAGTAAGGGCCAGGTCCTCTACGAGCAGTACTTC. Residues: CASSKGQVLYEQYF.

This clone was seen more than once but under ten times. The chain combines TRBV28 with TRBJ2-1; 14 bases match TRBD2. The CDR3 runs 15 residues. Germline V CDR1 and CDR2: MDHEN, SYDVKM. Unmatched junction bases numbered 6, after V lost 8 bases and J lost 6 bases. The CDR3 sequence is CASGRGTSGSNEQFF. In DNA, the CDR3 is TGTGCCAGCGGAAGAGGGACTAGCGGGAGCAATGAGCAGTTCTTC.

This clone was seen more than once but under ten times. The chain combines TRBV25-1 with TRBJ1-2, with 9 bases matching TRBD1. CDR1 and CDR2 (germline): MGHDK, SYGVNS. CDR3 length: 16 amino acids. The trim removed 4 bases at V and 7 bases at J, leaving 13 bases unmatched. The CDR3 loop is CASSGGTGSPGSGYTF. The CDR3 bases are TGTGCCAGCAGTGGCGGGACAGGGTCTCCGGGGAGTGGCTACACCTTC.

This clone was counted ten times or more. This chain uses TRBV29-1 with TRBJ2-5, with D perhaps TRBD1 (5 bases). Germline CDR1 is SQVTM and CDR2 is ANQGSEA. V lost 3 bases, J lost 3 bases, and 11 bases lay in between. The CDR3 is made up of 13 amino acids. The CDR3 coding sequence is TGCAGCGTTGATACAACAGGAAAAGAGACCCAGTACTTC. Translation: CSVDTTGKETQYF.

This clone was picked up a small number of times. The chain recombines TRBV7-9 with TRBJ2-7, with a weak D call TRBD2 (5 bases). Germline-derived CDR1 and CDR2 are SEHNR and FQNEAQ (reference sequence). Trimming pared 1 base from V and 5 bases from J, leaving 15 bases between. There are 15 residues in the CDR3. CDR3 in DNA: TGTGCCAGCAGCTTAGGTTATGGGAGAGTTAACGAGCAGTACTTC. As protein: CASSLGYGRVNEQYF. Complete variable domain (other parts from reference TRBV7-9 and TRBJ2-7): DTGVSQNPRHKITKRGQNVTFRCDPISEHNRLYWYRQTLGQGPEFLTYFQNEAQLEKSRLLSDRFSAERPKGSFSTLEIQRTEQGDSAMYLCASSLGYGRVNEQYFGPGTRLTVT.

This chain links TRBV30 with TRBJ2-7; the match to TRBD2 covers 10 bases. The ends lost 5 bases at V and 6 bases at J; junction bases unmatched: 7. In germline, CDR1 is GTSNPN, CDR2 SVGIG (reference sequence). There are 13 residues in the CDR3. The chain's CDR3 is CAWSSGSEREQYF. In DNA, the CDR3 is TGTGCCTGGTCTAGCGGGAGTGAACGCGAGCAGTACTTC.